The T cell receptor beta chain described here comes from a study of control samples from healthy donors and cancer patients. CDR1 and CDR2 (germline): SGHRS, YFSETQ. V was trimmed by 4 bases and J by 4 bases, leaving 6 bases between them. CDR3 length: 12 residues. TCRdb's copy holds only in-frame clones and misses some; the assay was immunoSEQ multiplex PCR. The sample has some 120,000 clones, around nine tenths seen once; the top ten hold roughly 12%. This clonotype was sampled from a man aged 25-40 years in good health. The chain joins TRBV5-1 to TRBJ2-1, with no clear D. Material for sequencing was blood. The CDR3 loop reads CASSLVYNEQFF. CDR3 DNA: TGCGCCAGCAGCCTCGTTTACAATGAGCAGTTCTTC.